These 21 T cell receptor beta chains were sequenced from one sample in a study of T cell changes during pregnancy in multiple sclerosis. TCRdb keeps only in-frame clones here, not all; method: immunoSEQ multiplex PCR. Seen here are tens of thousands of clones, roughly 91% observed once, and the top ten hold around 0.62%. Sequences were derived from CD4+ T cells from peripheral blood mononuclear cells, sampled in the first trimester of pregnancy. The receptors were gathered from a female donor with multiple sclerosis, enrolled in a pregnancy study.

The gene calls are TRBV9 and TRBJ2-2; D is possibly TRBD1 (6 bases). CDR3 length equals 14 residues. V was clipped by 2 bases and J by 3 bases, with 8 bases between them. Germline CDR1 and CDR2: SGDLS and YYNGEE. CDR3 nucleotide sequence: TGTGCCAGCAGCGTCGGACAGCACACCGGGGAGCTGTTTTTT. It codes for CASSVGQHTGELFF.

This rearrangement joins TRBV7-2 to TRBJ2-3, with 9 nucleotides matching TRBD2. The CDR3 is 17 amino acids. CDR1 and CDR2 (germline): SGHTA, FQGNSA. Trimming cost V 3 bases and J 4 bases; bases outside gene matches: 11. DNA for the CDR3: TGTGCCAGCAGCTTGTTTAGCGGGAGAGGTAGGGCAGATACGCAGTATTTT. This encodes CASSLFSGRGRADTQYF.

This clone came up a few times. This sequence joins TRBV5-1 and TRBJ1-6; D is unresolved. With 0 bases removed from V and 12 bases from J, the gap between germline ends came to 10 bases. The CDR3 has 13 residues. The germline V gene encodes CDR1 SGHRS and CDR2 YFSETQ. CDR3 sequence reads: CASSLERARPLHF. The CDR3 region has the DNA TGCGCCAGCAGCTTGGAGAGGGCCCGACCCCTCCACTTT.

The chain has TRBV30 and TRBJ2-3; 9 bases align to TRBD1. Germline CDR1 and CDR2: GTSNPN and SVGIG (reference sequence). The V and J ends lost 2 bases and 2 bases, in that order; junction bases with no gene match: 5. The CDR3 runs 15 residues. CDR3 in amino acids: CAWSPGTGYTDTQYF. The CDR3 DNA is TGTGCCTGGAGTCCCGGGACAGGGTACACAGATACGCAGTATTTT.

This chain links TRBV2 with TRBJ2-5; TRBD1 is a possible D gene (5 bases). Germline V CDR1 and CDR2: SNHLY, FYNNEI. The germline V and J ends were trimmed by 6 bases and 3 bases, with 11 bases remaining between them. The CDR3 consists of 13 residues. The CDR3 sequence is CASRTDSKETQYF. CDR3 DNA sequence: TGTGCCAGCAGGACCGACAGTAAAGAGACCCAGTACTTC.

This chain uses TRBV2 with TRBJ2-5; weak D call: TRBD2 (5 bases). The ends were cut back, 6 bases at V and 3 bases at J, with 11 bases in the middle. This CDR3 is 13 amino acids long. Germline loops: CDR1 SNHLY, CDR2 FYNNEI. The CDR3 DNA reads as TGTGCCAGCAGAACCGGACTTAAAGAGACCCAGTACTTC. This sequence encodes CASRTGLKETQYF.

The chain is built from TRBV9 and TRBJ2-7, with TRBD2 identical over 10 bases. The CDR3 runs 15 residues. Germline lookup yields CDR1 SGDLS and CDR2 YYNGEE. After removal of 3 bases from V and 2 bases from J, the junction contained 5 bases not matched to a gene. The CDR3 loop reads CASSATTSGPYEQYF. CDR3 nucleotide sequence: TGTGCCAGCAGCGCAACGACTAGCGGGCCCTACGAGCAGTACTTC.

Note on this clone: At the DNA level, this CDR3 is encoded by other sequences in the same sample as well. This chain connects TRBV10-3 to TRBJ1-1, with TRBD1 matching 10 bases. The germline V gene encodes CDR1 ENHRY and CDR2 SYGVKD. Trimming at V came to 6 bases and at J to 11 bases, leaving 12 bases not matched to a gene. The length of the CDR3 is 14 residues. The CDR3 spells CAIRPGQGMYMAFF. The CDR3 DNA is TGTGCCATCAGACCGGGACAGGGGATGTATATGGCTTTCTTT.

This chain links TRBV19 with TRBJ2-3; 7 bases map to TRBD2. There are 15 residues in the CDR3. In germline, CDR1 is LNHDA, CDR2 SQIVND (reference sequence). Trimming at V came to 5 bases and at J to 3 bases, leaving 8 bases not matched to a gene. CDR3 residues: CASSRGDYRTDTQYF. The CDR3 bases are TGTGCCAGTAGTCGTGGGGACTACAGGACAGATACGCAGTATTTT.

The chain is built from TRBV28 and TRBJ2-7; no firm D call. CDR1 is MDHEN, CDR2 SYDVKM, per germline. This CDR3 spans 11 amino acids. V lost 6 bases and J lost 1, with 4 bases in between. The CDR3 bases are TGTGCCAGCAGGAGGTCCTACGAGCAGTACTTC. It specifies CASRRSYEQYF.

V is TRBV6-6 and J is TRBJ1-2; 7 bases line up with TRBD1. Germline lookup yields CDR1 MNHNY and CDR2 SVGAGI (reference sequence). CDR3 length: 14 residues. After removal of 6 bases from V and 0 bases from J, the junction contained 4 bases not matched to a gene. The CDR3 bases are TGTGCCAGCAGCGATCAGGGGGCTAACTATGGCTACACCTTC. It translates to CASSDQGANYGYTF.

The gene calls are TRBV5-4 and TRBJ2-6, with D unresolved. The germline gives CDR1 SGHNT, CDR2 YYREEE (reference sequence). The CDR3 sequence is 15 residues long. V lost 4 bases, J lost 0 bases, and 8 bases lay in between. Here the CDR3 reads CASSPVISGANVLTF. In DNA form, the CDR3 reads TGTGCCAGCAGCCCAGTGATCTCTGGGGCCAACGTCCTGACTTTC.

The J gene is TRBJ2-3, the V gene TRBV7-2; D might be TRBD2 (6 bases). CDR1 is SGHTA, CDR2 FQGNSA, per germline. V lost 5 bases and J lost 7, with 19 bases in between. The CDR3 length is 15 residues. DNA for the CDR3: TGTGCCAGCAGCCAAATGGGGACTTTCATAAATACGCAGTATTTT. Protein product: CASSQMGTFINTQYF.

This CDR3 reads CASSLGVGENTGELFF. DNA for the CDR3: TGTGCCAGCAGCCTGGGCGTCGGAGAAAACACCGGGGAGCTGTTTTTT. The chain joins TRBV5-4 to TRBJ2-2; unclear D gene. Trimming took off 4 bases at V and 2 bases at J, with 15 bases between the two ends. Germline CDR1 is SGHNT and CDR2 is YYREEE (reference sequence). There are 16 residues in the CDR3.

The chain has TRBV10-3 and TRBJ2-3, with 16 nucleotides matching TRBD2. V dropped 6 bases and J dropped 5; count of bases not matched to a gene: 17. The CDR3 length is 20 residues. Germline V gives CDR1 ENHRY, CDR2 SYGVKD. The CDR3 loop reads CAIRGQVGGTSGGARDTQYF. The CDR3 nucleotides are TGTGCCATCAGGGGACAGGTCGGCGGGACTAGCGGGGGGGCGCGAGATACGCAGTATTTT.

The rearrangement joins TRBV5-6 to TRBJ1-4, with TRBD1 as a possible D gene (5 bases). Germline values: CDR1 SGHDT, CDR2 YYEEEE. This CDR3 is 17 amino acids long. V was pared by 1 base and J by 3 bases, with 16 bases between. Here the CDR3 reads CASSLSGFRGANEKLFF. The CDR3 DNA follows: TGTGCCAGCAGCTTGAGCGGGTTTCGGGGGGCTAATGAAAAACTGTTTTTT.

This rearrangement joins TRBV7-8 to TRBJ2-7, with 10 bases identical to TRBD2. The J segment lost 2 bases and the V segment lost 0 bases, leaving 4 bases of the junction unmatched. This CDR3 is 16 amino acids long. The germline V gene encodes CDR1 SGHVS and CDR2 FQNEAQ. Written as DNA, the CDR3 is TGTGCCAGCAGCTTAGCCGGGACTAGCGTCCCCTACGAGCAGTACTTC. Translated, it gives CASSLAGTSVPYEQYF.

The V call is TRBV5-5, the J call TRBJ1-5, with TRBD1 identical over 7 bases. With V trimmed by 4 bases and J by 3 bases, 13 bases remained unmatched. The CDR3 loop spans 17 amino acids. Germline values: CDR1 SGHKS, CDR2 YYEKEE (reference sequence). In DNA, the CDR3 is TGTGCCAGCAGCCCGGGGACAGCCCAACTTGTCAATCAGCCCCAGCATTTT. Its protein product is CASSPGTAQLVNQPQHF.

The rearrangement uses TRBV19 and TRBJ1-2, with 8 bases aligning to TRBD1. This CDR3 region has 14 residues. With V trimmed by 4 bases and J by 5 bases, 6 bases remained unmatched. CDR1 is LNHDA and CDR2 is SQIVND in the germline V gene (reference sequence). Here the CDR3 reads CASSRQGKEYGYTF. The CDR3, as DNA: TGTGCCAGTAGTAGACAGGGGAAGGAATATGGCTACACCTTC.

This clone was detected only once. J is TRBJ2-2 and V is TRBV19, with 9 nucleotides matching TRBD1. V was pared by 7 bases and J by 3 bases, with 9 bases of the junction left unmatched. This CDR3 contains 16 residues. Per germline, CDR1 LNHDA and CDR2 SQIVND (reference sequence). This CDR3 is CASISGTGFYTGELFF. As DNA, the CDR3 is TGTGCCAGTATCTCCGGGACAGGGTTTTACACCGGGGAGCTGTTTTTT.

This chain uses TRBV29-1 with TRBJ2-3; tentatively, D is TRBD2 (7 bases). The CDR3 loop spans 13 amino acids. Per germline, CDR1 SQVTM and CDR2 ANQGSEA. With 3 bases removed from V and 3 bases from J, the gap between germline ends came to 10 bases. This CDR3 reads CSVEEGGTDTQYF. In DNA, the CDR3 is TGCAGCGTTGAGGAGGGGGGGACAGATACGCAGTATTTT.